These 4 T cell receptor beta chains were sequenced from one sample in a study of shared clonotypes between healthy human individuals. Profiled with immunoSEQ multiplex PCR; TCRdb holds only in-frame clones, not every one. The data contain 700,000 or so clones, 72% of them singletons. Sequences were obtained from memory CD4+ T cells sorted from blood. Regarding subset: CD45RA-negative fraction. The receptors originated from a young woman in good health.

This clone was seen once. DNA for the CDR3: TGTGCCATCAGTCGACAGGGGGCTAATCAGCCCCAGCATTTT. Its protein is CAISRQGANQPQHF. V gene TRBV10-3 combines with J gene TRBJ1-5; 10 bases align to TRBD1. With V trimmed by 5 bases and J by 4 bases, 2 bases remained unmatched. The CDR3 totals 14 residues. Germline assignment: CDR1 ENHRY and CDR2 SYGVKD.

Note on this clone: Mismatch with germline at one junction end may stem from a read error. The V gene is TRBV7-2, the J gene TRBJ1-2; no definite D call. The germline CDR1 and CDR2 sequences are SGHTA and FQGNSA. This CDR3 contains 17 residues. The CDR3 protein is CASSLVLWQVINHGYTF. DNA for the CDR3: TGTGCCAGCAGCTTAGTGTTGTGGCAGGTGATTAACCATGGCTACACCTTC.

V and J are TRBV18 and TRBJ2-3; 12 bases map to TRBD2. The germline CDR1 and CDR2 sequences are KGHSH and LQKENI. The CDR3 is 17 residues long. The V gene end was trimmed by 3 bases and the J gene end by 3 bases; junction bases not matched to a gene: 7. The CDR3 here is CASSPRLAGVGTDTQYF. The CDR3 region has the DNA TGTGCCAGCTCACCCCGACTAGCGGGAGTAGGGACAGATACGCAGTATTTT.

The chain combines TRBV25-1 with TRBJ2-7; no definite D call. Germline assignment: CDR1 MGHDK and CDR2 SYGVNS. Trimming pared 1 base from V and 0 bases from J, leaving 10 bases between. This CDR3 comprises 15 residues. The chain's CDR3 is CASSESGASSYEQYF. The CDR3 nucleotides are TGTGCCAGCAGTGAATCTGGCGCGAGCTCCTACGAGCAGTACTTC.